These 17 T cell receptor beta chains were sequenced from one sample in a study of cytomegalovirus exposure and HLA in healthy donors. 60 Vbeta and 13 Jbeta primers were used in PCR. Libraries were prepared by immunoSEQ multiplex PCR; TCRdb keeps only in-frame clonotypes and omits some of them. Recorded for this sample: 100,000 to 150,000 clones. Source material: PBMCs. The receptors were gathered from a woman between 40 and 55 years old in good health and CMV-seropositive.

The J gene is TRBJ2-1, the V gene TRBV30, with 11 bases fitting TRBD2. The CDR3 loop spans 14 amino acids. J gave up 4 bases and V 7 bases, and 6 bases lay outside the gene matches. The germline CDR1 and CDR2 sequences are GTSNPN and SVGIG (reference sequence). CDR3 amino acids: CASRTSGPYNEQFF. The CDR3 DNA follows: TGTGCCTCCAGGACTAGCGGGCCATACAATGAGCAGTTCTTC.

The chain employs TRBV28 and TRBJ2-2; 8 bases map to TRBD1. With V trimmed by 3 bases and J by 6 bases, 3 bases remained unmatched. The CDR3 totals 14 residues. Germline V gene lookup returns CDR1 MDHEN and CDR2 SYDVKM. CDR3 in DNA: TGTGCCAGCAGTTTCGGACAGGGAGCCGGGGAGCTGTTTTTT. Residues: CASSFGQGAGELFF.

The CDR3 is CARTTSVASTDTQYF. Written as DNA, the CDR3 is TGCGCCAGGACAACTAGCGTAGCTAGCACAGATACGCAGTATTTT. The rearrangement uses TRBV4-3 and TRBJ2-3; 7 bases are a match to TRBD2. Germline V gene sequence: CDR1 LGHNA, CDR2 YSLEER. This CDR3 has 15 amino acids. With V trimmed by 9 bases and J by 0 bases, 9 bases remained unmatched.

The CDR3 bases are TGTGCCAGCTTCCCCTCGGGACAGGGATTCACCGGGGAGCTGTTTTTT. It specifies CASFPSGQGFTGELFF. V usage is TRBV18 and J usage is TRBJ2-2, with 9 positions matching TRBD1. Per the germline V gene, CDR1 is KGHSH and CDR2 is LQKENI. Trimming took 7 bases from V and 4 from J; bases not matched to a gene: 10. The CDR3 extends over 16 amino acids.

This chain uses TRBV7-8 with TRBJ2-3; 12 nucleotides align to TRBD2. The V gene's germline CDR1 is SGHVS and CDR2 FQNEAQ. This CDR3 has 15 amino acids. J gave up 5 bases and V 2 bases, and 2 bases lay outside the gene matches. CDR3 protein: CASSLILAGGDTQYF. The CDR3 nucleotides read TGTGCCAGCAGCTTAATACTAGCGGGAGGAGATACGCAGTATTTT.

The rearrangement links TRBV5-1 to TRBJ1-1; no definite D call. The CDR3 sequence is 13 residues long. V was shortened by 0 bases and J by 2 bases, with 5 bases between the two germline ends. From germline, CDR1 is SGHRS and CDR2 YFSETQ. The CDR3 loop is CASSLDSNTEAFF. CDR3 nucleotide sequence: TGCGCCAGCAGCTTGGATTCTAACACTGAAGCTTTCTTT.

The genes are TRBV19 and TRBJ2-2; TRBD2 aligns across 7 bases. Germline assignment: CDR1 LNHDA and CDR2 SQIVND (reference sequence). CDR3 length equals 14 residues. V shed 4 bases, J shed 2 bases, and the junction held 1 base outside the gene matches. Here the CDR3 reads CASSTSGNTGELFF. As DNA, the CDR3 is TGTGCCAGTAGTACTAGCGGTAACACCGGGGAGCTGTTTTTT.

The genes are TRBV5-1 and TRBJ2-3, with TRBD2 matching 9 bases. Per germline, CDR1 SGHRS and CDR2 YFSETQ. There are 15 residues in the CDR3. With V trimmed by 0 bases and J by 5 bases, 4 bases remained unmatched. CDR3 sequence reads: CASSLAGREGDTQYF. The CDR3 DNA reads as TGCGCCAGCAGCTTGGCCGGGCGGGAGGGAGATACGCAGTATTTT.

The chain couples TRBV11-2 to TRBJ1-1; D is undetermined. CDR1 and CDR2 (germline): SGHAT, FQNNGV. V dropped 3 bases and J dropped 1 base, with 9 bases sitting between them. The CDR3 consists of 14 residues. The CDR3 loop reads CASSFFSGNTEAFF. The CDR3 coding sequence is TGTGCCAGCAGCTTTTTCTCGGGGAACACTGAAGCTTTCTTT.

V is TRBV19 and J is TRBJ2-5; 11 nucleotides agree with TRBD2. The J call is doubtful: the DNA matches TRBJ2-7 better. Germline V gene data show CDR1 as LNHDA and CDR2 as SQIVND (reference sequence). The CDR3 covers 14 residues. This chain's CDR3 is CASSPGLADYEQYF. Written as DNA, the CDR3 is TGTGCCAGTAGCCCGGGACTAGCGGATTACGAGCAGTACTTC.

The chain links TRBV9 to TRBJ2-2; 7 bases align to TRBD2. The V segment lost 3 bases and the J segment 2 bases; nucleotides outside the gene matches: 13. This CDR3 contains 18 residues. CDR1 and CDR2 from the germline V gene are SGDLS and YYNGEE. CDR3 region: CASSERASGTSNTGELFF. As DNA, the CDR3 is TGTGCCAGCAGCGAAAGGGCCAGCGGGACCTCTAACACCGGGGAGCTGTTTTTT.

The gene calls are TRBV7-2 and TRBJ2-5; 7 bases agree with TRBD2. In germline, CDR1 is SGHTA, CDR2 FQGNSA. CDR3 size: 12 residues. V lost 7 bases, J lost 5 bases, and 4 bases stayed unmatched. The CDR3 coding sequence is TGTGCCAGCACGACTAGCCGGGAGACCCAGTACTTC. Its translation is CASTTSRETQYF. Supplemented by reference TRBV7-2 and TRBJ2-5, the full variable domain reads GAGVSQSPSNKVTEKGKDVELRCDPISGHTALYWYRQSLGQGLEFLIYFQGNSAPDKSGLPSDRFSAERTGGSVSTLTIQRTQQEDSAVYLCASTTSRETQYFGPGTRLLVL.

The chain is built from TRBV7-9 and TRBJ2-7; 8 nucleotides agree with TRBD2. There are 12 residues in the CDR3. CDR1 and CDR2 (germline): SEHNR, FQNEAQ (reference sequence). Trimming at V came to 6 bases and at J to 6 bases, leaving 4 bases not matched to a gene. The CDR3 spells CASRAGAVEQYF. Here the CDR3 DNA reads TGTGCCAGCAGAGCGGGGGCGGTCGAGCAGTACTTC.

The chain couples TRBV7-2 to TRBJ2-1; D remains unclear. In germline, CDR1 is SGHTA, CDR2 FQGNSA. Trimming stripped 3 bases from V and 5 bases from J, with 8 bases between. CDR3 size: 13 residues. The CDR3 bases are TGTGCCAGCAGCTTTGGTACAAACAATGAGCAGTTCTTC. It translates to CASSFGTNNEQFF.

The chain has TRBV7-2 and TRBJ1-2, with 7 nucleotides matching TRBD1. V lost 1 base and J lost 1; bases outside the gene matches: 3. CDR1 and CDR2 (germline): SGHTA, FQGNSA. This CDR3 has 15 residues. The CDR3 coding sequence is TGTGCCAGCAGCTTAGAGTGGGACAGTAACTATGGCTACACCTTC. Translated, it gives CASSLEWDSNYGYTF.

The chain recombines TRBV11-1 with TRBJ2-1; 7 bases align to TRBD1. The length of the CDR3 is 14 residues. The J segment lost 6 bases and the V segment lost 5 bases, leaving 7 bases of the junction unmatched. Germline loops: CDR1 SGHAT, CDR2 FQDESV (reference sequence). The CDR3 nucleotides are TGTGCCAGCAGCCCGCAACAGGGGAGCAATGAGCAGTTCTTC. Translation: CASSPQQGSNEQFF.

The CDR3 protein is CASSKNRGGPSDEQFF. The CDR3 DNA reads as TGTGCCAGCAGCAAGAATCGGGGAGGGCCCTCGGATGAGCAGTTCTTC. The chain recombines TRBV21-1 with TRBJ2-1; the DNA was not compared with TRBD2, the D call given in the table. TRBV21-1 represents a pseudogene. The CDR3 contains 16 residues.